The subject of this entry is one T cell receptor beta chain. Sequencing was performed with immunoSEQ multiplex PCR; in TCRdb, only in-frame clones are kept and a portion is missing. The data show about 47,000 clones, with around 86% seen just once and 14% held by the top ten. This sample was included in a study of blood T cell repertoires in COVID-19. The V gene lost 0 bases and the J gene lost 4 bases, with 6 bases spanning the gap. The germline V gene encodes CDR1 LGHNA and CDR2 YNFKEQ. The CDR3 has 14 residues. The gene calls are TRBV4-2 and TRBJ1-4; D gene ambiguous. The specimen was peripheral blood. The receptor was isolated from a human donor with acute or convalescent COVID-19. The donor label of this sample is uncertain. Written as DNA, the CDR3 is TGTGCCAGCAGCCAAGATCCAAATAATGAAAAACTGTTTTTT. Amino acids: CASSQDPNNEKLFF.